This TCR beta chain was captured by sequencing in a study of cytomegalovirus exposure and HLA in healthy donors. Study-wide findings and caveats: Across donors, most TCRs were seen rarely, yet some public ones were widespread.

Sequenced by immunoSEQ multiplex PCR; TCRdb stores in-frame clones only, minus some. The table has some 130,000 clones, around four fifths seen once. As to this clone: No antigen is known for it.

Germline CDR1 reads KGHSH; CDR2 reads LQKENI. The V segment lost 4 bases and the J segment 4 bases; nucleotides outside the gene matches: 2. The CDR3 length is 14 residues. Sample: PBMCs. The source is a man younger than 45 in good health and CMV-seropositive. The gene calls are TRBV18 and TRBJ2-5; TRBD1 matches 11 bases. The CDR3 DNA reads as TGTGCCAGCTCACATGGGACAGGGGGAGAGACCCAGTACTTC. As protein: CASSHGTGGETQYF.